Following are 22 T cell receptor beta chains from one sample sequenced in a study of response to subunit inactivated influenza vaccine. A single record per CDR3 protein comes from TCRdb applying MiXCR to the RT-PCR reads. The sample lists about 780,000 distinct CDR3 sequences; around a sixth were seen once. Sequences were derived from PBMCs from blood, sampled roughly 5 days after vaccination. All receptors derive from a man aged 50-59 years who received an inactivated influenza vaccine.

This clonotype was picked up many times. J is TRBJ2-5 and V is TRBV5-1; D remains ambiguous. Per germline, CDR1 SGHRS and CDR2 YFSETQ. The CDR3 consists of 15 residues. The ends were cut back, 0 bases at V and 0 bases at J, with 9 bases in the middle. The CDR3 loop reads CASSLDAGHQETQYF. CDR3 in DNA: TGCGCCAGCAGCTTGGATGCAGGCCACCAAGAGACCCAGTACTTC. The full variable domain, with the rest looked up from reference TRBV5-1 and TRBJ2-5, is KAGVTQTPRYLIKTRGQQVTLSCSPISGHRSVSWYQQTPGQGLQFLFEYFSETQRNKGNFPGRFSGRQFSNSRSEMNVSTLELGDSALYLCASSLDAGHQETQYFGPGTRLLVL.

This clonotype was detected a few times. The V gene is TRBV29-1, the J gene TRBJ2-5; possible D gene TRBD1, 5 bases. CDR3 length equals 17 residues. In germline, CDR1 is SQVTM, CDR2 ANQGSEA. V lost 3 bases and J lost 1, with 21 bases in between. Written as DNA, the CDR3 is TGCAGCGTTGAGGGGCAGGGCCTGGTTGAGACCCAAGAGACCCAGTACTTC. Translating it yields CSVEGQGLVETQETQYF.

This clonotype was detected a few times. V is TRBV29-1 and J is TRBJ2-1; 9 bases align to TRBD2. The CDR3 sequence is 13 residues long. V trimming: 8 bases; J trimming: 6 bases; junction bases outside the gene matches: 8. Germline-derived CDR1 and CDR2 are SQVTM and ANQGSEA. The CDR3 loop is CSSAGGGGNEQFF. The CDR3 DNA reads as TGCAGCTCAGCGGGAGGAGGTGGCAATGAGCAGTTCTTC.

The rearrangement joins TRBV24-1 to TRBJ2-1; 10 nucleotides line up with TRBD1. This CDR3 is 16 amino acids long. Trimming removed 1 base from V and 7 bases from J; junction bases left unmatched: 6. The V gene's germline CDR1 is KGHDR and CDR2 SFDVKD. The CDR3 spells CATSDFSGTGENEQFF. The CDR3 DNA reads TGTGCCACCAGTGATTTTTCCGGGACAGGGGAAAATGAGCAGTTCTTC.

The CDR3 loop reads CSATGQGETQYF. Here the CDR3 DNA reads TGCAGTGCCACGGGACAGGGTGAGACCCAGTACTTC. The rearrangement links TRBV20-1 to TRBJ2-5; TRBD1 aligns across 9 bases. V shed 6 bases, J shed 5 bases, and the junction held 4 bases outside the gene matches. CDR1 and CDR2 (germline): DFQATT, SNEGSKA (reference sequence). The CDR3 has 12 residues.

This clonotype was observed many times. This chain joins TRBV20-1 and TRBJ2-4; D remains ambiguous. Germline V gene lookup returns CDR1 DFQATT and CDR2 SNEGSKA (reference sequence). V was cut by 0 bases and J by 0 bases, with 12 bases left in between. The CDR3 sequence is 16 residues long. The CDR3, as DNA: TGCAGTGCTAGAGATCGGATGGGAATAGCCAAAAACATTCAGTACTTC. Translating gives CSARDRMGIAKNIQYF.

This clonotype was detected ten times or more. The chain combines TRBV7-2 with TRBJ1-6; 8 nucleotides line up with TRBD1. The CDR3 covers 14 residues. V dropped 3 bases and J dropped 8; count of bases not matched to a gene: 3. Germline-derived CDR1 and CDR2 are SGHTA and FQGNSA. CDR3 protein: CASSFRGRDSPLHF. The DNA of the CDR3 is TGTGCCAGCAGCTTCAGGGGGCGAGATTCACCCCTCCACTTT.

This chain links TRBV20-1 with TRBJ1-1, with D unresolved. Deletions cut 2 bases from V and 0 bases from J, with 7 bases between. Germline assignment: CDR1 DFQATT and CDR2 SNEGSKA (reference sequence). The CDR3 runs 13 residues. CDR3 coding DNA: TGCAGTGCTAGACGGCGGATGAACACTGAAGCTTTCTTT. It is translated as CSARRRMNTEAFF.

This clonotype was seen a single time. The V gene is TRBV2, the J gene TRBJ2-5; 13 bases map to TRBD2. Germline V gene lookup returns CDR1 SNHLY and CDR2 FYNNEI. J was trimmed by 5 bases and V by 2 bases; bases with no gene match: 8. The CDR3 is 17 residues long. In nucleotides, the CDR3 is TGTGCCAGCAGTGAATTTCCACTAGCGGGAGGGCCGGAGACCCAGTACTTC. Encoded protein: CASSEFPLAGGPETQYF.

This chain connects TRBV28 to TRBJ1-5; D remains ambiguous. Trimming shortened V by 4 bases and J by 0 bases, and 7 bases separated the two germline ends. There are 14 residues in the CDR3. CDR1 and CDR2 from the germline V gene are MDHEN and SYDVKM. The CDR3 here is CASSSRVSNQPQHF. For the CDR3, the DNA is TGTGCCAGCAGTTCTAGGGTTAGCAATCAGCCCCAGCATTTT.

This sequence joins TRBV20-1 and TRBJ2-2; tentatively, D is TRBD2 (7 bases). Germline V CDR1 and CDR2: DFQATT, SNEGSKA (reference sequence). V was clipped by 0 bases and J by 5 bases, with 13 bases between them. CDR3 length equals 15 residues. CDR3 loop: CSARDGGAGTGELFF. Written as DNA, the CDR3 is TGCAGTGCTAGAGATGGGGGGGCTGGGACCGGGGAGCTGTTTTTT.

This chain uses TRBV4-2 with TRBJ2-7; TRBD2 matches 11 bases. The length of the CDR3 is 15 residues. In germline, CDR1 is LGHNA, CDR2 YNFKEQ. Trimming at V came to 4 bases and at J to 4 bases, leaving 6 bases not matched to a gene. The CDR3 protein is CASSPDSGGAYEQYF. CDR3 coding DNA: TGTGCCAGCAGCCCTGATAGCGGGGGGGCTTACGAGCAGTACTTC.

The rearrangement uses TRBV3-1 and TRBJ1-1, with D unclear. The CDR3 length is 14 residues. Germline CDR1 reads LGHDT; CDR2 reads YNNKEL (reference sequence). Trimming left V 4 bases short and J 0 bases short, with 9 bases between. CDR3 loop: CASSPVGMNTEAFF. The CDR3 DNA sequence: TGTGCCAGCAGCCCCGTAGGGATGAACACTGAAGCTTTCTTT.

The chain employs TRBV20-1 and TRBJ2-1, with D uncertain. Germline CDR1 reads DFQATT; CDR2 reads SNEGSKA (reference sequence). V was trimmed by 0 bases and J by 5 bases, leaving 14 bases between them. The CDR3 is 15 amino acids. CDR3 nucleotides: TGCAGTGCTAGAGACAGGTCTAACTGGGACAATGAGCAGTTCTTC. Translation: CSARDRSNWDNEQFF.

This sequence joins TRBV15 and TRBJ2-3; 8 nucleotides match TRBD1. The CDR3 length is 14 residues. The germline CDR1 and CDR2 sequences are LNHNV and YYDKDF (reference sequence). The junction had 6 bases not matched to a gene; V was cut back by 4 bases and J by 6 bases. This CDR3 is CATSKRDRWDTQYF. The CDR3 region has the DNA TGTGCCACCAGCAAAAGGGACAGGTGGGATACGCAGTATTTT.

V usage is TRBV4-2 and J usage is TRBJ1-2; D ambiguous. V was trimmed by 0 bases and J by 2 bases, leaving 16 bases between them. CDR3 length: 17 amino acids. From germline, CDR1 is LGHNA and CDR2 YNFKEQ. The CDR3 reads CASSQDSRKTRNYGYTF. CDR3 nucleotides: TGTGCCAGCAGCCAAGATTCCCGGAAAACTCGAAACTATGGCTACACCTTC.

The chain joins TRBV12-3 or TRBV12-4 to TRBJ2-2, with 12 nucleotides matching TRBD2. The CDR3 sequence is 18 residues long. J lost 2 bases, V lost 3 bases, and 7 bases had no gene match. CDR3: CASSFRTSGKRNTGELFF. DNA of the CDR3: TGTGCCAGCAGTTTCAGGACTAGCGGGAAACGAAACACCGGGGAGCTGTTTTTT.

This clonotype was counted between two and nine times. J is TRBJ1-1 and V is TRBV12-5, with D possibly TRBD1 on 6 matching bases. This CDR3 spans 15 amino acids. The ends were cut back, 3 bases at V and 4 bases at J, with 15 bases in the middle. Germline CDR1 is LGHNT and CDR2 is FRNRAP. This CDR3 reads CASGFSGRGGTEAFF. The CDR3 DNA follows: TGTGCTAGTGGTTTCTCGGGCAGGGGAGGCACTGAAGCTTTCTTT.

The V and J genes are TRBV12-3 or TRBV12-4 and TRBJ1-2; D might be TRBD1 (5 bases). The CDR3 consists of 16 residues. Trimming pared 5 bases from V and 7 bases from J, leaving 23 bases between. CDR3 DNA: TGTGCCAGCAGTCTGAATCTACAGCGGACAAGCTTTGGCTACACCTTC. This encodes CASSLNLQRTSFGYTF.

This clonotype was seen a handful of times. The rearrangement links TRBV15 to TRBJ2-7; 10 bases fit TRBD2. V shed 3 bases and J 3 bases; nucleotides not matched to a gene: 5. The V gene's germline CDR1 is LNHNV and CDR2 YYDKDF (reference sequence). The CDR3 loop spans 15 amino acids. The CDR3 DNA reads TGTGCCACCAGCAGGGAGGCTAGCGGGGGCTACGAGCAGTACTTC. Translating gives CATSREASGGYEQYF.

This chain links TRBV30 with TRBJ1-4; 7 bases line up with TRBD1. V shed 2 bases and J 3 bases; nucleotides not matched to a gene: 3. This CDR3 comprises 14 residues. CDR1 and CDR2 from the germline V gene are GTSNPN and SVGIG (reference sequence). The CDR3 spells CAWSRQGANEKLFF. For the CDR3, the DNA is TGTGCCTGGAGTAGACAGGGCGCTAATGAAAAACTGTTTTTT.

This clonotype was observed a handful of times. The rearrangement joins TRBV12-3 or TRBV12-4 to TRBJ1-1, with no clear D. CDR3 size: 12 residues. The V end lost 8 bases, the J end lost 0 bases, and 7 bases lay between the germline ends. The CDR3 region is CASCGMNTEAFF. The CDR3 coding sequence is TGTGCCAGCTGCGGGATGAACACTGAAGCTTTCTTT.